One and the same sample provided the 29 T cell receptor beta chains below, sequenced in a study of human T cells and chemical hapten exposure. Noted time point: healthy volunteer bleed at 2 weeks. Total RNA came from unfractionated whole blood. In TCRdb, the RACE reads were re-called with MiXCR into one record per CDR3 protein. The sample records 49,000 or so distinct CDR3 sequences, around 4.5% being singletons. Sequencing was performed on whole blood. These receptor sequences come from a human donor in good health. Some clones in this sample may be carry-over from other donors' samples.

This clonotype showed up many times. This sequence joins TRBV6-5 and TRBJ2-3, with a weak D call TRBD2 (6 bases). This CDR3 has 17 residues. Germline assignment: CDR1 MNHEY and CDR2 SVGAGI. V was clipped by 5 bases and J by 0 bases, with 18 bases between them. CDR3 amino acids: CASSKRAQPSSTDTQYF. CDR3 coding DNA: TGTGCCAGCAGTAAGCGGGCCCAGCCCTCTAGCACAGATACGCAGTATTTT.

In this sample, this clonotype turned up many times. J is TRBJ2-1 and V is TRBV12-3 or TRBV12-4, with 7 nucleotides matching TRBD2. CDR3 size: 15 residues. Trimming removed 6 bases from V and 6 bases from J; junction bases left unmatched: 11. The CDR3 loop is CASSSSGIWGNEQFF. The CDR3, as DNA: TGTGCCAGCAGCTCAAGCGGGATATGGGGCAATGAGCAGTTCTTC.

The chain links TRBV28 to TRBJ2-3; D gene ambiguous. This CDR3 has 12 residues. The V end was cut by 5 bases, the J end by 9 bases, with 12 bases between. Looked up from germline, CDR1 is MDHEN and CDR2 is SYDVKM. DNA for the CDR3: TGTGCCAGCAGTCCCCCACCAAGAACGCAGTATTTT. The encoded protein is CASSPPPRTQYF. Using reference TRBV28 and TRBJ2-3 for the parts outside the CDR3, the full variable domain is DVKVTQSSRYLVKRTGEKVFLECVQDMDHENMFWYRQDPGLGLRLIYFSYDVKMKEKGDIPEGYSVSREKKERFSLILESASTNQTSMYLCASSPPPRTQYFGPGTRLTVL.

In this sample, this clonotype turned up many times. The rearrangement joins TRBV7-8 to TRBJ2-7, with 9 positions matching TRBD1. Germline lookup yields CDR1 SGHVS and CDR2 FQNEAQ. This CDR3 comprises 16 residues. Germline trimming cut 5 bases from V and 3 bases from J; bases unmatched to any gene: 11. The CDR3 loop reads CASSQNPGQGDYEQYF. The CDR3 nucleotides are TGTGCCAGCAGCCAGAACCCGGGACAGGGAGACTACGAGCAGTACTTC.

This clonotype was recorded at least ten times. V and J are TRBV7-9 and TRBJ2-3; 10 bases align to TRBD2. This CDR3 comprises 16 residues. Germline values: CDR1 SEHNR, CDR2 FQNEAQ (reference sequence). Losses at the gene ends were 5 bases for V and 1 base for J; bases not matched to a gene: 6. In nucleotides, the CDR3 is TGTGCCAGCAGCCGGACTAGCGGAGGCCGCACAGATACGCAGTATTTT. Protein sequence: CASSRTSGGRTDTQYF.

CDR3 region: CASSTSGRALKFF. CDR3 DNA sequence: TGTGCCAGCAGTACTAGCGGGAGGGCTTTAAAGTTCTTC. V is TRBV28 and J is TRBJ2-1; 13 bases are shared with TRBD2. V lost 5 bases and J lost 14; bases outside the gene matches: 6. Germline V gene sequence: CDR1 MDHEN, CDR2 SYDVKM. CDR3 length: 13 residues.

V and J are TRBV19 and TRBJ1-5, with no clear D. The CDR3 length is 17 residues. The germline V gene has CDR1 LNHDA and CDR2 SQIVND (reference sequence). V lost 5 bases, J lost 4 bases, and 21 bases lay in between. The CDR3: CASSPDRTGSANQPQHF. CDR3 nucleotide sequence: TGTGCCAGTAGTCCAGACCGCACGGGGTCGGCGAATCAGCCCCAGCATTTT.

CDR3 nucleotides: TGTGCCAGCAGTTTATGGCGCCAGGGGAACACAGATACGCAGTATTTT. It translates to CASSLWRQGNTDTQYF. This chain uses TRBV28 with TRBJ2-3, with D possibly matching TRBD1 (6 bases). The germline gives CDR1 MDHEN, CDR2 SYDVKM. This CDR3 comprises 16 residues. Deletions cut 0 bases from V and 2 bases from J, with 12 bases between.

This clonotype was seen repeatedly, ten times or more. The chain couples TRBV4-1 to TRBJ2-7; TRBD2 might be the D (5 bases). This CDR3 is built from 16 residues. The V end was cut by 0 bases, the J end by 0 bases, with 12 bases between. CDR1 is MGHRA and CDR2 is YSYEKL in the germline V gene. The CDR3 protein is CASSQEREPNSYEQYF. CDR3 sequence (DNA): TGCGCCAGCAGCCAAGAACGGGAACCCAACTCCTACGAGCAGTACTTC.

This clonotype was picked up many times. The CDR3 DNA reads TGTGCCAGCAAACTCACGGACAGCTACAATGAGCAGTTCTTC. Protein product: CASKLTDSYNEQFF. The chain recombines TRBV6-5 with TRBJ2-1, with a weak D call TRBD1 (6 bases). This CDR3 comprises 14 residues. The V and J ends lost 7 bases and 3 bases respectively, with 13 bases between them. Germline CDR1 reads MNHEY; CDR2 reads SVGAGI.

CDR3 protein: CASSLSQYYGYTF. CDR3 coding DNA: TGTGCCAGCAGCTTATCCCAATACTATGGCTACACCTTC. The chain uses TRBV7-2 and TRBJ1-2; D unresolved. The V and J ends lost 2 bases and 3 bases respectively, with 7 bases between them. Germline CDR1 SGHTA, CDR2 FQGNSA. The CDR3 consists of 13 residues.

To note about this clonotype: A single base separates this from a much larger clone, so it may be a read error. The chain has TRBV5-1 and TRBJ1-1, with a tentative D call TRBD1 (6 bases). The CDR3 is 15 amino acids. Germline V gene data show CDR1 as SGHRS and CDR2 as YFSETQ. CDR3 residues: CARSLRPGENTEAFF. The CDR3 DNA reads TGCGCCAGAAGCTTGCGTCCAGGGGAAAACACTGAAGCTTTCTTT. Complete variable domain (other parts from reference TRBV5-1 and TRBJ1-1): KAGVTQTPRYLIKTRGQQVTLSCSPISGHRSVSWYQQTPGQGLQFLFEYFSETQRNKGNFPGRFSGRQFSNSRSEMNVSTLELGDSALYLCARSLRPGENTEAFFGQGTRLTVV.

This clonotype was seen a few times. CDR3 nucleotides: TGTGCCAGCAGCTTTCGGGGCAGAAAGCCCACAGATACGCAGTATTTT. Its protein is CASSFRGRKPTDTQYF. V is TRBV11-2 and J is TRBJ2-3; D is possibly TRBD1 or TRBD2 (5 bases each). There are 16 residues in the CDR3. Germline V gives CDR1 SGHAT, CDR2 FQNNGV. The V end was cut by 3 bases, the J end by 2 bases, with 15 bases between. Complete variable domain (other parts from reference TRBV11-2 and TRBJ2-3): EAGVAQSPRYKIIEKRQSVAFWCNPISGHATLYWYQQILGQGPKLLIQFQNNGVVDDSQLPKDRFSAERLKGVDSTLKIQPAKLEDSAVYLCASSFRGRKPTDTQYFGPGTRLTVL.

This clonotype was picked up many times. This chain uses TRBV4-1 with TRBJ1-1, with TRBD1 as a possible D gene (5 bases). The V and J ends lost 4 bases and 2 bases respectively, with 14 bases between them. The germline V gene encodes CDR1 MGHRA and CDR2 YSYEKL. CDR3 length: 15 residues. For the CDR3, the DNA is TGCGCCAGCAGCCGCCCGGGGCTCGAAAACACTGAAGCTTTCTTT. It codes for CASSRPGLENTEAFF.

This clonotype has ten or more counts. The CDR3 DNA reads as TGTGCCAGCACCCCGGGACAGGGGTTCAAAAACATTCAGTACTTC. Its protein is CASTPGQGFKNIQYF. The rearrangement uses TRBV12-3 or TRBV12-4 and TRBJ2-4; 10 bases are a match to TRBD1. The CDR3 spans 15 residues. Unmatched junction bases numbered 6, after V lost 7 bases and J lost 3 bases.

This clonotype has ten or more counts. The V and J genes are TRBV3-1 and TRBJ2-2; D may be TRBD2 (5 bases). The ends were cut back, 0 bases at V and 6 bases at J, with 14 bases in the middle. Germline CDR1 is LGHDT and CDR2 is YNNKEL (reference sequence). This CDR3 comprises 16 residues. The CDR3 nucleotides are TGTGCCAGCAGCCAAGATTCGTTAGCGAGGGCCGGGGAGCTGTTTTTT. This encodes CASSQDSLARAGELFF.

This clonotype was picked up a small number of times. This rearrangement joins TRBV7-8 to TRBJ1-1; the D gene is possibly TRBD1 (5 bases). The germline V gene encodes CDR1 SGHVS and CDR2 FQNEAQ. Trimming removed 3 bases at V and 4 bases at J, with 12 bases between. The CDR3 is made up of 14 amino acids. The CDR3 reads CASSFSGLGTEAFF. In DNA, the CDR3 is TGTGCCAGCAGCTTCTCAGGGTTGGGCACTGAAGCTTTCTTT.

In this sample, this clonotype turned up many times. V gene TRBV6-1 combines with J gene TRBJ2-1, with 14 positions matching TRBD2. Germline CDR1 MNHNS, CDR2 SASEGT. The ends lost 6 bases at V and 5 bases at J; junction bases unmatched: 6. The CDR3 spans 16 residues. The CDR3 bases are TGTGCCAGCAGAAGACTAGCGGGAGGGATGAACAATGAGCAGTTCTTC. It is translated as CASRRLAGGMNNEQFF.

This clonotype was observed at least ten times. The V and J genes are TRBV29-1 and TRBJ1-1; D remains unclear. Germline V lookup: CDR1 SQVTM, CDR2 ANQGSEA. CDR3 length: 13 amino acids. Trimming stripped 1 base from V and 6 bases from J, with 12 bases between. CDR3 coding DNA: TGCAGCGTTGAAGTGCGGGCTACGCCTGAAGCTTTCTTT. Encoded protein: CSVEVRATPEAFF.

This clonotype was seen repeatedly, ten times or more. The chain carries TRBV28 and TRBJ2-5; 12 bases are shared with TRBD2. Losses at the gene ends were 4 bases for V and 5 bases for J; bases not matched to a gene: 8. The V gene's germline CDR1 is MDHEN and CDR2 SYDVKM. The CDR3 loop spans 16 amino acids. The CDR3 nucleotides are TGTGCCAGCAGTTCGCAGGCGACTAGCGGGAGTGAGACCCAGTACTTC. Amino acid sequence: CASSSQATSGSETQYF.

This clonotype has at least ten counts. The rearrangement links TRBV7-8 to TRBJ2-1, with D hard to call. This CDR3 contains 18 residues. V lost 1 base and J lost 4, with 20 bases in between. CDR1 and CDR2 from the germline V gene are SGHVS and FQNEAQ. The CDR3, as DNA: TGTGCCAGCAGCTTAGTGCTTCTCAGAGCGCCAAGATACAATGAGCAGTTCTTC. As protein: CASSLVLLRAPRYNEQFF.

This clonotype appeared many times. The V and J genes are TRBV12-3 or TRBV12-4 and TRBJ1-1; D gene ambiguous. The V end was cut by 1 base, the J end by 3 bases, with 6 bases between. This CDR3 is 13 amino acids long. In nucleotides, the CDR3 is TGTGCCAGCAGTTTAGGGTGGCACACTGAAGCTTTCTTT. Protein sequence: CASSLGWHTEAFF.

This clonotype was recorded at least ten times. The chain links TRBV5-1 to TRBJ1-5; D is undetermined. CDR3 size: 12 residues. Deletions cut 6 bases from V and 4 bases from J, with 8 bases between. Per germline, CDR1 SGHRS and CDR2 YFSETQ. This CDR3 reads CASNGRNQPQHF. CDR3 in DNA: TGCGCCAGCAATGGCAGGAATCAGCCCCAGCATTTT.

V gene TRBV30 combines with J gene TRBJ1-5, with 7 nucleotides matching TRBD1. J gave up 11 bases and V 1 base, and 11 bases lay outside the gene matches. The CDR3 extends over 14 amino acids. CDR1 and CDR2 from the germline V gene are GTSNPN and SVGIG (reference sequence). CDR3: CAWSGGTLQGAQHF. The CDR3 DNA follows: TGTGCCTGGAGTGGCGGGACTCTGCAGGGGGCCCAGCATTTT. Using reference TRBV30 and TRBJ1-5 for the parts outside the CDR3, the full variable domain is SQTIHQWPATLVQPVGSPLSLECTVEGTSNPNLYWYRQAAGRGLQLLFYSVGIGQISSEVPQNLSASRPQDRQFILSSKKLLLSDSGFYLCAWSGGTLQGAQHFGDGTRLSIL.

This clonotype was seen a few times. As DNA, the CDR3 is TGTGCCAGCAGCTGGGACAGGGGTCCAGATACGCAGTATTTT. This sequence encodes CASSWDRGPDTQYF. The chain uses TRBV11-2 and TRBJ2-3, with 10 bases aligning to TRBD1. Germline V gene sequence: CDR1 SGHAT, CDR2 FQNNGV. This CDR3 has 14 amino acids. With 4 bases clipped from V and 4 bases from J, the junction kept 2 bases outside the gene matches. Together with reference TRBV11-2 and TRBJ2-3, the CDR3 gives the full variable domain: EAGVAQSPRYKIIEKRQSVAFWCNPISGHATLYWYQQILGQGPKLLIQFQNNGVVDDSQLPKDRFSAERLKGVDSTLKIQPAKLEDSAVYLCASSWDRGPDTQYFGPGTRLTVL.

This clonotype was detected many times. The rearrangement uses TRBV29-1 and TRBJ2-7; D is possibly TRBD1 or TRBD2 (5 bases each). V lost 0 bases to trimming and J lost 2 bases, with 11 bases between them. The germline V gene has CDR1 SQVTM and CDR2 ANQGSEA. The CDR3 has 14 amino acids. The CDR3 protein is CSVEDQGEPYEQYF. The CDR3, as DNA: TGCAGCGTTGAAGATCAAGGGGAGCCCTACGAGCAGTACTTC.

This chain joins TRBV9 and TRBJ2-1, with D perhaps TRBD1 (5 bases). Trimming pared 0 bases from V and 10 bases from J, leaving 8 bases between. The germline V gene has CDR1 SGDLS and CDR2 YYNGEE. The CDR3 contains 12 residues. The CDR3 reads CASSVDHREQFF. The CDR3 DNA is TGTGCCAGCAGCGTAGACCACAGGGAGCAGTTCTTC.

As DNA, the CDR3 is TGTGCCAGCAGTTGGGGAGAAGAGTCAAACACTGAAGCTTTCTTT. Translation: CASSWGEESNTEAFF. This rearrangement joins TRBV12-3 or TRBV12-4 to TRBJ1-1; D is uncertain. The CDR3 extends over 15 amino acids. V was shortened by 4 bases and J by 2 bases, with 14 bases between the two germline ends.

This clonotype has just a few counts. This chain links TRBV29-1 with TRBJ2-2; no clear D. Germline loops: CDR1 SQVTM, CDR2 ANQGSEA. Trimming stripped 4 bases from V and 6 bases from J, with 6 bases between. CDR3 length: 11 amino acids. CDR3 coding DNA: TGCAGCGTTGTAGAATCCGGGGAGCTGTTTTTT. It codes for CSVVESGELFF.